This T cell receptor (beta chain) was captured in a study of preoperative IRX-2 immunotherapy in early breast cancer. Trimming stripped 2 bases from V and 7 bases from J, with 14 bases between. The germline V gene has CDR1 MNHEY and CDR2 SVGAGI. This CDR3 comprises 14 residues. Indicated treatment: preoperative locoregional IRX-2 cytokine immunotherapy. Samples came from a phase Ib trial of preoperative locoregional IRX-2 cytokine immunotherapy. Assay: immunoSEQ multiplex PCR; the TCRdb copy retains only in-frame clones and omits some. The table has about 62,000 clones, approximately 93% seen once. The sequence derives from a human donor with breast cancer. The chain carries TRBV6-5 and TRBJ1-2; D is uncertain. Specimen collection occurred from a patient treated with IRX-2 immunotherapy. The CDR3 is CASSYAPGTIGYTF. The CDR3 DNA reads TGTGCCAGCAGTTACGCACCGGGAACCATTGGCTACACCTTC.